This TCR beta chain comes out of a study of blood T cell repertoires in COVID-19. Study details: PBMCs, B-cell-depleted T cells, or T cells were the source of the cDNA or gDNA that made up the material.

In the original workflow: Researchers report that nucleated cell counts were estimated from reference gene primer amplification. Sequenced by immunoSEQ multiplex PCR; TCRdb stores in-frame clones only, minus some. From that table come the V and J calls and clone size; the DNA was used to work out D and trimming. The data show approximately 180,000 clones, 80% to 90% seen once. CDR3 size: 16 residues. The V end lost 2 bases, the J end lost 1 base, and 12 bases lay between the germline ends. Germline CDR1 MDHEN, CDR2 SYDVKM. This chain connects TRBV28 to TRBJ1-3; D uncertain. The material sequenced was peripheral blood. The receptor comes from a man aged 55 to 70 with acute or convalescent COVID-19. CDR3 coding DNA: TGTGCCAGCAGTTTAAGCCGTCGGGGTTCTGGAAACACCATATATTTT. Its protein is CASSLSRRGSGNTIYF.